The 9 T cell receptor beta chains below were found in one sample sequenced in a study of T cell responses to AZD1222 COVID-19 vaccine (dated by TCRdb to about 2021). Libraries were prepared through the immunoSEQ multiplex PCR assay. Drawn from immuneACCESS, this table holds only the in-frame rearrangements with V and J called that TCRdb kept. Clones are partly lost; checked studies trace under half to an unresolved V gene and leave the rest unexplained. A total of 150,000 or so clones appear in this sample, about 91% of them only once. The ten most abundant clones make up approximately 1.5% of the sample. Interpreted using the paper, the time point label stands for: baseline before first vaccination. Material: peripheral blood, obtained on day 0 of AZD1222 vaccination. These receptors originate from an adult in good health.

The rearrangement joins TRBV6-4 to TRBJ1-5, with TRBD1 identical over 8 bases. Germline assignment: CDR1 MRHNA and CDR2 SNTAGT. The CDR3 loop spans 15 amino acids. The J segment lost 7 bases and the V segment lost 4 bases, leaving 9 bases of the junction unmatched. CDR3 nucleotide sequence: TGTGCCAGCAGTGCCCCAGGGGGCGCGAGGCAGCCCCAGCATTTT. It yields the protein CASSAPGGARQPQHF.

The J gene is TRBJ1-1, the V gene TRBV9; TRBD1 might be the D (6 bases). Germline CDR1 is SGDLS and CDR2 is YYNGEE. The length of the CDR3 is 18 residues. Trimming took off 4 bases at V and 4 bases at J, with 26 bases between the two ends. The CDR3 coding sequence is TGTGCCAGCAGCCCCGGCAGGGGCCGCCCACTATCTGCCACTGAAGCTTTCTTT. Amino acid sequence: CASSPGRGRPLSATEAFF.

The chain recombines TRBV9 with TRBJ1-1; 11 bases line up with TRBD1. V shed 3 bases, J shed 3 bases, and the junction held 4 bases outside the gene matches. The CDR3 consists of 15 residues. In germline, CDR1 is SGDLS, CDR2 YYNGEE. CDR3 sequence: CASSGGTGGYTEAFF. In DNA form, the CDR3 reads TGTGCCAGCAGCGGAGGGACAGGGGGATACACTGAAGCTTTCTTT.

The chain couples TRBV6-4 to TRBJ2-3; no definite D call. Germline assignment: CDR1 MRHNA and CDR2 SNTAGT. CDR3 length: 13 amino acids. V shed 6 bases and J shed 1 base, with 8 bases lying between them. The CDR3 region is CASRSSGTDTQYF. CDR3 nucleotide sequence: TGTGCCAGCAGATCCTCCGGCACAGATACGCAGTATTTT.

Notes on this clone: Other DNA sequences from this sample encode an identical CDR3 as well. The chain has TRBV27 and TRBJ1-5; possibly TRBD1 for D (5 bases). V dropped 1 base and J dropped 1 base, with 8 bases sitting between them. Germline V gene lookup returns CDR1 MNHEY and CDR2 SMNVEV (reference sequence). The length of the CDR3 is 15 residues. The CDR3 spells CASSLLAGSNQPQHF. The CDR3 DNA is TGTGCCAGCAGTTTATTGGCAGGGAGCAATCAGCCCCAGCATTTT.

The chain couples TRBV28 to TRBJ2-7, with D unresolved. This CDR3 has 14 amino acids. Trimming cost V 3 bases and J 4 bases, with 13 bases left between them. Per the germline V gene, CDR1 is MDHEN and CDR2 is SYDVKM. CDR3 protein: CASSLSSVGYEQYF. CDR3 in DNA: TGTGCCAGCAGTTTGTCTTCGGTGGGTTACGAGCAGTACTTC.

The V gene is TRBV4-1, the J gene TRBJ2-1, with D possibly called TRBD1 or TRBD2 (5 bases each). The CDR3 has 17 residues. CDR1 and CDR2 (germline): MGHRA, YSYEKL. The germline V and J ends were trimmed by 1 base and 4 bases, with 17 bases remaining between them. CDR3 sequence: CASSQGTPGTPYNEQFF. CDR3 in DNA: TGCGCCAGCAGCCAAGGTACCCCCGGGACCCCTTACAATGAGCAGTTCTTC.

The chain recombines TRBV27 with TRBJ1-5; D not resolved. CDR1 and CDR2 from the germline V gene are MNHEY and SMNVEV (reference sequence). The length of the CDR3 is 14 residues. Trimming took 5 bases from V and 2 from J, leaving 10 bases between them. Written as DNA, the CDR3 is TGTGCCAGCAGTGCCTATATCGGCAATCAGCCCCAGCATTTT. Translation gives CASSAYIGNQPQHF.

As DNA, the CDR3 is TGTGCCAGTAGTATCAGGGGGCCAGGTCAGCCCCAGCATTTT. This codes for CASSIRGPGQPQHF. The V and J genes are TRBV19 and TRBJ1-5; 8 bases match TRBD1. This CDR3 is built from 14 residues. Germline V gene lookup returns CDR1 LNHDA and CDR2 SQIVND (reference sequence). V shed 3 bases and J 6 bases; nucleotides not matched to a gene: 4. Using reference TRBV19 and TRBJ1-5 for the parts outside the CDR3, the full variable domain is DGGITQSPKYLFRKEGQNVTLSCEQNLNHDAMYWYRQDPGQGLRLIYYSQIVNDFQKGDIAEGYSVSREKKESFPLTVTSAQKNPTAFYLCASSIRGPGQPQHFGDGTRLSIL.